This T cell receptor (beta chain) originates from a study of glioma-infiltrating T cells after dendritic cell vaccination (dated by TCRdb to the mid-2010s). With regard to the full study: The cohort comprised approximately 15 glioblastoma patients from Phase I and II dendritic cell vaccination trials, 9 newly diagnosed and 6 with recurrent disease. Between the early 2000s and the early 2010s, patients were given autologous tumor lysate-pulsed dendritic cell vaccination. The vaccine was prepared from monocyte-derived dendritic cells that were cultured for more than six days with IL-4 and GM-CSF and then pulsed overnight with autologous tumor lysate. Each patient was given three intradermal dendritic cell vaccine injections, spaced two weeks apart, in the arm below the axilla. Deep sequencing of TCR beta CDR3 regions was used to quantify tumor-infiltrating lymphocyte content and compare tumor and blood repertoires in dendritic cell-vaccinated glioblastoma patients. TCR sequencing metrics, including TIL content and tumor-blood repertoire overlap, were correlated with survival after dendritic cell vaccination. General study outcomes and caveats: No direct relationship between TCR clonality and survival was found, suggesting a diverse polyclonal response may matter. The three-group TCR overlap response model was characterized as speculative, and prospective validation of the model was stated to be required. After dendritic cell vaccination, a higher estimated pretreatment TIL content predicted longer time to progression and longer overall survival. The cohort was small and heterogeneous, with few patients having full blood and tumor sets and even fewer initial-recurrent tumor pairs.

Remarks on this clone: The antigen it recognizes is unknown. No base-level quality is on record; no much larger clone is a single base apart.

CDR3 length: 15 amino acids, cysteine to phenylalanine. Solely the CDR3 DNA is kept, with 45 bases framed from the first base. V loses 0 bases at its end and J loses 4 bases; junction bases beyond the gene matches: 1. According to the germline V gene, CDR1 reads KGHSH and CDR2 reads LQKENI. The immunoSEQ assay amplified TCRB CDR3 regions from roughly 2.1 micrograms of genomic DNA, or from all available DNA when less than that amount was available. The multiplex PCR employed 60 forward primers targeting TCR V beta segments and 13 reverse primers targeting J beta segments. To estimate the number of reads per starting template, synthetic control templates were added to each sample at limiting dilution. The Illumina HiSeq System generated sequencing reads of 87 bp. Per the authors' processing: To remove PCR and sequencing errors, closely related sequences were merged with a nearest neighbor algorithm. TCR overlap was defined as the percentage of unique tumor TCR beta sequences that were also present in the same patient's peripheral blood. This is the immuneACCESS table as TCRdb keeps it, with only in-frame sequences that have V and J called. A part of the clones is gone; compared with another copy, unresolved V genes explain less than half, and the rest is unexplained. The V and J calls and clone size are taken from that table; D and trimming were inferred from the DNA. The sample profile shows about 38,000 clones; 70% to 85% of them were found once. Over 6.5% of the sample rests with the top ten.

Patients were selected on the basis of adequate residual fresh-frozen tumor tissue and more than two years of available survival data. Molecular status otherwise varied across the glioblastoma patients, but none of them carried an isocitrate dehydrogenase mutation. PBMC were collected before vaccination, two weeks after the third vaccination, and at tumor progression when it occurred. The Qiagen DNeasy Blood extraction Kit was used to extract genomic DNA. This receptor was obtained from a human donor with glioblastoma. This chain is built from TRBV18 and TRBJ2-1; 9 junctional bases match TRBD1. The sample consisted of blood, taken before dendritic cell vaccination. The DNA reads TGTGCCAGCTCACCACCGGGACAGGGTTACAATGAGCAGTTCTTC. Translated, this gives CASSPPGQGYNEQFF.